A selection of T cell receptor beta chains follows, all from one sample in a study of blood T cell repertoires in COVID-19. TCRdb's table, derived via immunoSEQ multiplex PCR, lists solely in-frame clones and lacks some. The data show around 300,000 clones, 85% to 90% seen once. Sequenced sample: peripheral blood. Source of these receptors: a woman aged 40 to 50 with acute or convalescent COVID-19. Both conserved end residues are part of each CDR3. D genes are given only for firm matches.

>TRBJ2-3|TRBV24-1|-
TGTGCCACCTCTACGACGGGGGGCGCAGATACGCAGTATTTT
CATSTTGGADTQYF
>TRBJ2-5|TRBV5-1|-
TGCGCCAGCAGCAACCAGGGTGGCCAAGAGACCCAGTACTTC
CASSNQGGQETQYF
>TRBJ1-1|TRBV27|-
TGTGCCAGCAGTTTATCTGGTTTCGGGGGAAGGAGCACTGAAGCTTTCTTT
CASSLSGFGGRSTEAFF
>TRBJ1-3|TRBV30|-
TGTGCCTGGAGTTGGGACGGGGGGAACACCATATATTTT
CAWSWDGGNTIYF
>TRBJ1-1|TRBV2|-
TGTGCCAGAAAACCGACAGCACTCGGGGGGGTGAACACTGAAGCTTTCTTT
CARKPTALGGVNTEAFF
>TRBJ2-1|TRBV7-9|-
TGTGCCGACCTTGACGGACTAAACAATGAGCAGTTCTTC
CADLDGLNNEQFF
>TRBJ1-1|TRBV19|-
TGTGCCACGAGCGCCAAACCCATCGACACTGAAGCTTTCTTT
CATSAKPIDTEAFF
>TRBJ1-1|TRBV9|-
TGTGCCAGCAAACCTATCATCGGGAACACTGAAGCTTTCTTT
CASKPIIGNTEAFF
>TRBJ1-1|TRBV5-1|TRBD1
TGCGCCAGCAGCTTGGCGACAGGGCAACCTGAAGCTTTCTTT
CASSLATGQPEAFF
>TRBJ2-1|TRBV28|TRBD1
TGTGCCAGCACCATAGTGGGACAGGGGTTCGATGAGCAGTTCTTC
CASTIVGQGFDEQFF
>TRBJ2-2|TRBV11-2|-
TGTGCCAGCAGCTTCACGAACACCGGGGAGCTGTTTTTT
CASSFTNTGELFF
>TRBJ1-3|TRBV7-8|TRBD1
TGTGCCAGCAGCCTAAAGAGGACAGGGGGAAACACCATATATTTT
CASSLKRTGGNTIYF
>TRBJ1-2|TRBV14|-
TGTGCCAGCAGCCACATCGTGGGGGGACTCCAAAGGGATGGCTACACCTTC
CASSHIVGGLQRDGYTF
>TRBJ2-3|TRBV9|TRBD2
TGTGCCAGCAGCGTAGGTGGGGCGGGGGGCACAGATACGCAGTATTTT
CASSVGGAGGTDTQYF
>TRBJ1-3|TRBV30|-
TGTGCCTGGAGTTCGGACGGAGGTTTTGGAAACACCATATATTTT
CAWSSDGGFGNTIYF
>TRBJ2-1|TRBV10-3|TRBD2
TGTGCCATCAGCGGAAAAGATACCGGACTAGCGGGAGTCAATGAGCAGTTCTTC
CAISGKDTGLAGVNEQFF